These 24 T cell receptor beta chains came from one sample sequenced in a study of cytomegalovirus exposure and HLA in healthy donors. The PCR made use of 60 Vbeta and 13 Jbeta primers. Measured with immunoSEQ multiplex PCR; TCRdb has only the in-frame clones, and not every one. The sample carries 150,000 to 200,000 clones, around 80% recorded once. Sequences were obtained from PBMCs. These receptors all come from a young man in good health and CMV-seronegative.

This chain uses TRBV5-4 with TRBJ2-7, with 10 nucleotides matching TRBD2. The CDR3 is 15 residues long. From germline, CDR1 is SGHNT and CDR2 YYREEE (reference sequence). The junction had 3 bases not matched to a gene; V was cut back by 1 base and J by 2 bases. The CDR3 region is CASSLTAGGTYEQYF. The CDR3 DNA reads TGTGCCAGCAGCTTGACAGCGGGAGGGACCTACGAGCAGTACTTC.

V gene TRBV15 combines with J gene TRBJ1-1; 11 bases fit TRBD1. This CDR3 has 15 amino acids. The V gene end was trimmed by 1 base and the J gene end by 4 bases; junction bases not matched to a gene: 2. CDR1 is LNHNV and CDR2 is YYDKDF in the germline V gene (reference sequence). The CDR3, as DNA: TGTGCCACCAGCAGAGGGGACAGGGGGTCCACTGAAGCTTTCTTT. As protein: CATSRGDRGSTEAFF.

The rearrangement joins TRBV5-6 to TRBJ1-1; TRBD1 agrees at 8 bases. The V segment lost 3 bases and the J segment 7 bases; nucleotides outside the gene matches: 8. The V gene's germline CDR1 is SGHDT and CDR2 YYEEEE. The CDR3 is made up of 14 amino acids. CDR3 bases: TGTGCCAGCAGCTCCTGGACAGGGCGGGGTGAAGCTTTCTTT. This sequence encodes CASSSWTGRGEAFF.

The rearrangement joins TRBV28 to TRBJ2-7; 9 nucleotides match TRBD2. CDR1 and CDR2 (germline): MDHEN, SYDVKM. This CDR3 is built from 17 residues. Germline trimming cut 5 bases from V and 4 bases from J; bases unmatched to any gene: 15. CDR3 amino acids: CASSRPSGKTYAYEQYF. CDR3 nucleotide sequence: TGTGCCAGCAGTCGTCCTAGCGGGAAGACTTACGCATACGAGCAGTACTTC.

The CDR3 bases are TGTGCCAGCAGCTTTGGTCTCGATAGGGGTGAGCAGTTCTTC. The encoded protein is CASSFGLDRGEQFF. The chain carries TRBV7-8 and TRBJ2-1, with D possibly being TRBD1 (5 bases). Trimming shortened V by 3 bases and J by 9 bases, and 15 bases separated the two germline ends. This CDR3 spans 14 amino acids. Germline V gives CDR1 SGHVS, CDR2 FQNEAQ.

The chain recombines TRBV27 with TRBJ2-7, with TRBD1 matching over 9 bases. Germline V gene sequence: CDR1 MNHEY, CDR2 SMNVEV (reference sequence). The CDR3 covers 16 residues. Trimming took 3 bases from V and 2 from J; bases not matched to a gene: 8. This CDR3 is CASSFGTGQKTYEQYF. The CDR3 DNA follows: TGTGCCAGCAGTTTCGGGACAGGGCAAAAAACCTACGAGCAGTACTTC.

The chain recombines TRBV6-6 with TRBJ1-5; a possible D gene is TRBD1 (5 bases). The CDR3 sequence is 16 residues long. Germline V gene lookup returns CDR1 MNHNY and CDR2 SVGAGI (reference sequence). The V end was cut by 6 bases, the J end by 1 base, with 16 bases between. CDR3 residues: CASRTHWGESNQPQHF. For the CDR3, the DNA is TGTGCCAGCAGGACTCACTGGGGGGAGAGCAATCAGCCCCAGCATTTT.

The chain uses TRBV6-6 and TRBJ2-1; D gene unclear. V dropped 2 bases and J dropped 0 bases, with 8 bases sitting between them. Germline V gives CDR1 MNHNY, CDR2 SVGAGI (reference sequence). The CDR3 is 15 amino acids. This CDR3 reads CASSYMKSSYNEQFF. The CDR3 DNA is TGTGCCAGCAGTTACATGAAGAGCTCCTACAATGAGCAGTTCTTC.

The V and J genes are TRBV11-1 and TRBJ2-1, with D possibly TRBD2 on 5 matching bases. Germline CDR1 and CDR2: SGHAT and FQDESV (reference sequence). This CDR3 comprises 17 residues. Trimming removed 2 bases from V and 5 bases from J, with 19 bases in between. CDR3 sequence: CASSLTWRTYNDNEQFF. In DNA form, the CDR3 reads TGTGCCAGCAGCTTAACCTGGAGGACGTATAATGACAATGAGCAGTTCTTC.

CDR3 in amino acids: CASSIFEGAYEQYF. DNA for the CDR3: TGTGCCAGCAGTATTTTCGAGGGAGCCTACGAGCAGTACTTC. The chain links TRBV27 to TRBJ2-5; tentative D call: TRBD2 (5 bases). The end of the DNA aligns better with TRBJ2-7, so the J call may be wrong. Germline values: CDR1 MNHEY, CDR2 SMNVEV (reference sequence). The CDR3 has 14 residues.

The chain has TRBV5-1 and TRBJ1-1; 9 bases are a match to TRBD1. J gave up 4 bases and V 2 bases, and 9 bases lay outside the gene matches. This CDR3 spans 16 amino acids. Germline V gene data show CDR1 as SGHRS and CDR2 as YFSETQ. CDR3 nucleotide sequence: TGCGCCAGCAGCTTACAGGGGGCGCTCGGAGGCACTGAAGCTTTCTTT. It translates to CASSLQGALGGTEAFF.

This chain joins TRBV2 and TRBJ2-1; 12 bases are a match to TRBD2. The CDR3 has 14 residues. Germline V gene sequence: CDR1 SNHLY, CDR2 FYNNEI. The trim removed 1 base at V and 10 bases at J, leaving 2 bases unmatched. CDR3 amino acids: CASSEELAGGEQFF. CDR3 bases: TGTGCCAGCAGTGAAGAACTAGCGGGAGGAGAGCAGTTCTTC.

This clone was detected only a few times. The V gene is TRBV2, the J gene TRBJ1-4; D is ambiguous. Trimming pared 7 bases from V and 0 bases from J, leaving 12 bases between. Germline-derived CDR1 and CDR2 are SNHLY and FYNNEI. CDR3 length: 15 residues. For the CDR3, the DNA is TGTGCCAGCAAGGCTCGGGGAACAACTAATGAAAAACTGTTTTTT. Translation: CASKARGTTNEKLFF.

This chain uses TRBV27 with TRBJ1-1; the D is unclear. The germline CDR1 and CDR2 sequences are MNHEY and SMNVEV (reference sequence). V shed 5 bases and J shed 5 bases, with 15 bases lying between them. This CDR3 has 14 amino acids. The CDR3 sequence: CASSGSGKKTEAFF. As DNA, the CDR3 is TGTGCCAGCAGTGGCTCGGGGAAGAAGACTGAAGCTTTCTTT.

The chain couples TRBV7-3 to TRBJ2-7; D may be TRBD2 (5 bases). Germline V CDR1 and CDR2: SGHTA, FQGTGA. V was shortened by 5 bases and J by 1 base, with 12 bases between the two germline ends. CDR3 length equals 14 residues. The chain's CDR3 is CASSQTGMSYEQYF. The CDR3, as DNA: TGTGCCAGCAGCCAGACCGGGATGTCCTACGAGCAGTACTTC.

Note on this clone: Other DNA sequences in this sample translate to the same CDR3. The V call is TRBV27, the J call TRBJ1-1; a weak D match, TRBD1 (6 bases). V lost 4 bases and J 14 bases, leaving 26 bases between the germline ends. CDR3 size: 15 residues. CDR1 is MNHEY and CDR2 is SMNVEV in the germline V gene (reference sequence). The CDR3 nucleotides read TGTGCCAGCAGTTGGGGGCCGGGACCCGGGTTCCCAGCCTTCTTT. Translating it yields CASSWGPGPGFPAFF.

The chain uses TRBV9 and TRBJ2-1; perhaps TRBD2 as D (6 bases). The V and J ends lost 0 bases and 4 bases respectively, with 11 bases between them. This CDR3 region has 15 residues. The germline CDR1 and CDR2 sequences are SGDLS and YYNGEE. CDR3 amino acids: CASSVAGATYNEQFF. CDR3 coding DNA: TGTGCCAGCAGCGTAGCGGGAGCCACTTACAATGAGCAGTTCTTC.

V and J are TRBV27 and TRBJ2-7; 9 bases fit TRBD2. This CDR3 has 15 residues. Trimming removed 6 bases from V and 0 bases from J; junction bases left unmatched: 6. Germline assignment: CDR1 MNHEY and CDR2 SMNVEV (reference sequence). The CDR3 DNA reads TGTGCCAGCAGGATGACTAGCGGAAGCTCCTACGAGCAGTACTTC. Protein: CASRMTSGSSYEQYF.

The rearrangement links TRBV27 to TRBJ2-3, with D maybe TRBD2 (5 bases). Trimming removed 8 bases at V and 2 bases at J, with 11 bases between. The CDR3 is 13 residues long. Germline V lookup: CDR1 MNHEY, CDR2 SMNVEV (reference sequence). The CDR3 is CASCGSDTDTQYF. In DNA, the CDR3 is TGTGCCAGCTGTGGTAGCGACACAGATACGCAGTATTTT.

The chain carries TRBV2 and TRBJ2-5, with no clear D. The J call may be incorrect, as the DNA end agrees better with TRBJ2-7. The CDR3 consists of 13 residues. Germline V CDR1 and CDR2: SNHLY, FYNNEI. The CDR3 sequence is CASSAPLRREQYF. CDR3 in DNA: TGTGCCAGCAGTGCCCCGTTACGTCGCGAGCAGTACTTC.

The chain has TRBV28 and TRBJ1-1; maybe TRBD1 (6 bases). Germline V gene lookup returns CDR1 MDHEN and CDR2 SYDVKM. With 3 bases removed from V and 1 base from J, the gap between germline ends came to 9 bases. This CDR3 is built from 14 residues. CDR3 sequence reads: CASSFAGANTEAFF. CDR3 nucleotide sequence: TGTGCCAGCAGTTTCGCAGGGGCGAACACTGAAGCTTTCTTT.

The rearrangement joins TRBV25-1 to TRBJ2-5; TRBD1 agrees at 7 bases. CDR3 length: 16 amino acids. Per germline, CDR1 MGHDK and CDR2 SYGVNS. The J segment lost 5 bases and the V segment lost 4 bases, leaving 13 bases of the junction unmatched. The CDR3 region is CASSGGGYPRRETQYF. The CDR3 DNA is TGTGCCAGCAGTGGAGGGGGCTACCCCCGGAGGGAGACCCAGTACTTC.

V is TRBV7-8 and J is TRBJ1-3, with D possibly TRBD1 on 5 matching bases. The germline gives CDR1 SGHVS, CDR2 FQNEAQ. The CDR3 covers 19 residues. The ends were cut back, 3 bases at V and 1 base at J, with 22 bases in the middle. DNA for the CDR3: TGTGCCAGCAGCTTTTTAGGCCCAGGGTTCGGCTTGTCTGGAAACACCATATATTTT. It encodes CASSFLGPGFGLSGNTIYF.

This clone came up a few times. The chain employs TRBV5-4 and TRBJ1-1; D is perhaps TRBD1 (5 bases). Deletions cut 5 bases from V and 8 bases from J, with 13 bases between. The germline V gene has CDR1 SGHNT and CDR2 YYREEE (reference sequence). The CDR3 sequence is 12 residues long. The CDR3 DNA follows: TGTGCCAGCAGTCGGGGGGAGAGGGAAGCTTTCTTT. Protein product: CASSRGEREAFF.